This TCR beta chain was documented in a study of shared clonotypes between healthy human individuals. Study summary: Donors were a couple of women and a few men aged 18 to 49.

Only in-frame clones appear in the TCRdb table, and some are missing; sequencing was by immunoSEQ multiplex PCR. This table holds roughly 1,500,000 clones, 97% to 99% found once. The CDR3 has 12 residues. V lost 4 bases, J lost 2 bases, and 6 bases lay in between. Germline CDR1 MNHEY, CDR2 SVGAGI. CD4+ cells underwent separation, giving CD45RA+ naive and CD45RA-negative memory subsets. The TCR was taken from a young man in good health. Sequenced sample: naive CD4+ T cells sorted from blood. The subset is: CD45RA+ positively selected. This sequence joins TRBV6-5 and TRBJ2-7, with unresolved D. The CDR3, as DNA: TGTGCCAGCAGTTCCCGGGCCTACGAGCAGTACTTC. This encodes CASSSRAYEQYF.